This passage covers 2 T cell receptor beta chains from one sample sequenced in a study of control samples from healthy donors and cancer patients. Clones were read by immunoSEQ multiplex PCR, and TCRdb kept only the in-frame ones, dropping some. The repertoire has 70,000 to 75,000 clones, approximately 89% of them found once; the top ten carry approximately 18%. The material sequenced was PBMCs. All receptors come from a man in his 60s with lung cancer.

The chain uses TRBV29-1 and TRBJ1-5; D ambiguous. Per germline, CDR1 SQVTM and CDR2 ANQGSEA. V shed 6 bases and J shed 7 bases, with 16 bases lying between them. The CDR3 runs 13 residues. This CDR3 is CSVAQGIGQPQHF. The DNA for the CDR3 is TGCAGCGTGGCACAAGGGATTGGGCAGCCCCAGCATTTT.

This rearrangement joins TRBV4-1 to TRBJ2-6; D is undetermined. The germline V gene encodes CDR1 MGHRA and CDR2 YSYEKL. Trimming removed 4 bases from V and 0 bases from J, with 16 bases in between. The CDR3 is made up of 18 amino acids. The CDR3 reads CASSPRSRPDSGANVLTF. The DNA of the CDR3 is TGCGCCAGCAGCCCTAGGAGCAGGCCAGACTCTGGGGCCAACGTCCTGACTTTC.